Sequencing of this TCR beta chain was carried out in a study of T cells expressing NK-cell markers (dated by TCRdb to the early 2020s). Study-wide context: TCR beta-chain repertoires were profiled in sorted CD3+CD56+NKG2C+, CD3+CD56+NKG2C- and CD3+CD56-NKG2C+ T-cell subsets from several donors. Of the eight sequenced donors, seven were found to be HCMV-seropositive and one was found to be HCMV-seronegative. The study sequenced eight donors, all healthy volunteers chosen at random: three men and five women. The libraries were sequenced on Illumina HiSeq 2000/2500, MiSeq or NextSeq, producing 2 x 150 bp reads.

A commercial ELISA kit detecting HCMV-specific IgG in serum was used to determine HCMV serostatus. Peripheral blood mononuclear cells were isolated from blood by Ficoll density gradient centrifugation. General study outcomes and caveats: Whether the expanded NKG2C-expressing T cell clones were specific for HCMV antigens remained unclear. Those dominant clonotypes were again the most abundant among CD3+CD56-NKG2C+ cells in a handful of donors, at 28.3-60.1%. In a handful of donors, the dominant CD3+CD56+NKG2C+ clonotypes were found to rank among the top 10 CD8+ clonotypes and to make up about 1.0-7.5% of CD8+ T cells.

The listed sequencing device is Illumina HiSeq 2000. 5'RACE template switching, by which a universal primer site and unique molecular identifiers were added, was used to make TCR beta cDNA libraries. cDNA synthesis was primed from the TCR beta constant segment, followed by two successive PCR amplification steps. The authors processed their data as follows. MIGEC was used to demultiplex reads and group the reads by UMI, and MiTCR was used to assemble and quantify clonotypes. Only TCR cDNA sequences supported by at least two reads were kept to exclude erroneous sequences. Downstream repertoire analysis used the tcR package, and clonotypes were matched across fractions by CDR3 nucleotide sequence plus V segment. VDJmatch was used to annotate antigen specificity against VDJdb, with one amino acid substitution in CDR3 allowed. One entry per CDR3 protein sequence results from the TCRdb reprocessing of the reads, with DNA left out. The V and J calls here are based on TCRdb, not the publication. This sample's table has entries for about 260,000 distinct CDR3 sequences. The ten most abundant clones make up more than 3.5% of the sample.

As to this clonotype: Its antigen remains undetermined.

The sequenced sample consisted of blood T cells: a sorted CD56 or NKG2C T cell subset, CD4+ or CD8+ T cells, or bulk PBMC T cells (not recorded which). The clonotype was recovered from a woman aged 18 to 75 in good health.

This receptor has the CDR3 CASSYSAESSYGYTF. The chain couples TRBV6-5 to TRBJ1-2. Looking up the germline V gene yields CDR1 MNHEY and CDR2 SVGAGI. From the cysteine up to the phenylalanine, the CDR3 has a length of 15 residues. The nucleotide record is missing.